This is a list of T cell receptor beta chains from one sample in a study of cytotoxic CD8 clonotypes in ibrutinib-treated CLL. Generated by immunoSEQ multiplex PCR, the TCRdb table keeps only in-frame clones and is missing some. The repertoire holds 100,000 to 150,000 clones, with roughly 85% as singletons. Sequencing used PBMCs, obtained after 24 months of ibrutinib treatment. The source of these receptors is a human donor with chronic lymphocytic leukemia. The CDR3 runs from the conserved cysteine through the conserved F or W. A D gene is named only where the DNA matches it firmly. Not every row has a clone size; where given, it reads once, few, many or a size class.

v_gene	abundance	d_gene	j_gene	CDR3nt	CDR3aa
TRBV29-1	NA	TRBD1	TRBJ1-4	TGCAGCGCCGAAATGGTTCCGGGACAGACTGACGCAACTAATGAAAAACTGTTTTTT	CSAEMVPGQTDATNEKLFF
TRBV7-2	NA	TRBD1	TRBJ2-5	TGTGCCAGCAGCTTCGGACAGGGCGTGTTGGAGACCCAGTACTTC	CASSFGQGVLETQYF
TRBV21-1	few	NA	TRBJ2-5	TGTGCCAGCAGCAAAGAATCGGGGACAGGGGATGTTGATACCCAGTACTTC	CASSKESGTGDVDTQYF
TRBV19	NA	NA	TRBJ2-1	TGTGCCAGTAGTACTGTCCCAAATCCACCGGGATTTCGACCCTATGAGCAGTTCTTC	CASSTVPNPPGFRPYEQFF
TRBV30	NA	NA	TRBJ1-2	TGTGCTTGGAGCCCTCGGGGAGGCTACACCTTC	CAWSPRGGYTF
TRBV30	many	TRBD1	TRBJ1-1	TGTGCCTGCGACAGGGGGCCCACTGAAGCTTTCTTT	CACDRGPTEAFF
TRBV27	NA	TRBD1	TRBJ1-2	TGTGCCAGCAGCCCTCAGTGGACAGGCCAAGGGATCCACGGCTACACCTTC	CASSPQWTGQGIHGYTF
TRBV11-1	NA	TRBD2	TRBJ2-7	TGTGCCAGCAGCGTAACTCCGGGACTAGCTTTCTACGAGCAGTACTTC	CASSVTPGLAFYEQYF
TRBV15	NA	NA	TRBJ1-5	TGTGCCACCAGCAGAGATTATGATCAGCCCCAGCATTTT	CATSRDYDQPQHF
TRBV28	NA	NA	TRBJ1-3	TGTGCCACACGGGTCGCTGGAAACACCATATATTTT	CATRVAGNTIYF
TRBV5-1	NA	NA	TRBJ2-7	TGCGCCAGCAGCTTGGATCCGCCCGGCCCCAGGTCCGAGCAGTACTTC	CASSLDPPGPRSEQYF
TRBV14	NA	NA	TRBJ1-1	TGTGCCAGCAGCCAAGGGTACCGCACTGAAGCTTTCTTT	CASSQGYRTEAFF
TRBV2	once	TRBD1	TRBJ2-7	TGTGCCAGCAGTACCAAAGGGACAGGGGCGTCCGAGCAGTACTTC	CASSTKGTGASEQYF
TRBV6-1	NA	NA	TRBJ1-2	TGTGCCAGCAGTGAAGTAGGGGATGGCTACACCTTC	CASSEVGDGYTF
TRBV7-9	NA	NA	TRBJ2-2	TGTGCCAGCAGCTCCCTAGGATTAGACACCGGGGAGCTGTTTTTT	CASSSLGLDTGELFF
TRBV25-1	NA	NA	TRBJ1-2	TGTGCCAGCAGTGAATATTGGGGAGAGGTTGGCTACACCTTC	CASSEYWGEVGYTF
TRBV7-5	once	NA	TRBJ1-2	TGTGCCCTAGCTGGCTACACCTTC	CALAGYTF
TRBV7-3	few	NA	TRBJ2-2	TGTGCCAGCAGGAGGGGGGGCCCCAACACCGGGGAGCTGTTTTTT	CASRRGGPNTGELFF
TRBV27	NA	NA	TRBJ1-1	TGTGCCAGCCGGATTCTTACGAGCACTGAAGCTTTCTTT	CASRILTSTEAFF
TRBV5-1	NA	NA	TRBJ1-1	TGCGCCAGCAGACCAGGGGCGCTGGGGATTGAAGCTTTCTTT	CASRPGALGIEAFF
TRBV6-4	once	TRBD1	TRBJ1-5	TGTGCCAGCAGTGGGGGGGACAGAAGCAATCAGCCCCAGCATTTT	CASSGGDRSNQPQHF
TRBV6-6	NA	TRBD1	TRBJ2-3	TGTGCCAGCATGGGACAGGGAAAATACACAGATACGCAGTATTTT	CASMGQGKYTDTQYF
TRBV7-3	NA	NA	TRBJ1-1	TGTGCCAGCAGCTTATTTGGAAGGGAGGCCGGTGAAGCTTTCTTT	CASSLFGREAGEAFF
TRBV28	NA	TRBD1	TRBJ1-3	TGTGCCAGCAGTTTACTAGGACAGGGCGAATCTGGAAACACCATATATTTT	CASSLLGQGESGNTIYF
TRBV7-3	NA	TRBD1	TRBJ2-3	TGTGCCAGCAGCTTAGGTGGAAGGGGGCCAGCCACAGATACGCAGTATTTT	CASSLGGRGPATDTQYF
TRBV10-3	NA	NA	TRBJ1-3	TGTGCCATCAGTGAAGGGGCCGGAAACACCATATATTTT	CAISEGAGNTIYF
TRBV5-4	NA	TRBD1	TRBJ2-7	TGTGCCAGCAGCCCTTCGACAGGGGCTACTCACGAGCAGTACTTC	CASSPSTGATHEQYF
TRBV4-3	NA	TRBD2	TRBJ2-7	TGCGCCAGCAGCCAACCCCCCGGGCTAGCGGGAACCTACGAGCAGTACTTC	CASSQPPGLAGTYEQYF
TRBV5-3	NA	NA	TRBJ1-3	TGTGCCAGAAGCCCCGGACACGTTCGAAACACCATATATTTT	CARSPGHVRNTIYF
TRBV7-8	NA	NA	TRBJ2-7	TGTGCCAGCAGCCGACAGGTGGGGTGGGGCAACGAGCAGTACTTC	CASSRQVGWGNEQYF
TRBV10-3	NA	NA	TRBJ1-3	TGTGCCATCACCGCAGACGATGGAAACACCATATATTTT	CAITADDGNTIYF
TRBV7-6	NA	NA	TRBJ2-1	TGTGCCAGCAGCACGGCAGGGTATTATGGGTACTCCTCCTACAATGAGCAGTTCTTC	CASSTAGYYGYSSYNEQFF
TRBV2	NA	NA	TRBJ1-2	TGTGCCAGCAAAGCCCAAGCTAACTATGGCTACACCTTC	CASKAQANYGYTF
TRBV7-6	NA	NA	TRBJ1-1	TGTGCCAGCAGCTCCGACAGAAACACTGAAGCTTTCTTT	CASSSDRNTEAFF
TRBV28	NA	TRBD1	TRBJ2-3	TGTGCCAGCAGTTTAGCAGGGGGTGGAGATACGCAGTATTTT	CASSLAGGGDTQYF
TRBV10-3	NA	NA	TRBJ2-7	TGTGCCATCAGTGGGGGCTTAGCGGCGGGCTACGAGCAGTACTTC	CAISGGLAAGYEQYF
TRBV7-8	NA	NA	TRBJ2-3	TGTGCCAGCAGCCACTCCACTGGGGCAGCGATCACAGATACGCAGTATTTT	CASSHSTGAAITDTQYF
TRBV7-2	NA	TRBD2	TRBJ2-5	TGTGCCAGCAGCACTCGGACTAGCGGAGGGGAGACCCAGTACTTC	CASSTRTSGGETQYF
TRBV28	few	NA	TRBJ1-5	TGTGCCAGCAGGTTGGGACTCCTTGGGGACAATCAGCCCCAGCATTTT	CASRLGLLGDNQPQHF
TRBV5-4	few	NA	TRBJ2-1	TGTGCCAGCAGCTTGACCGGGGCCAATGAGCAGTTCTTC	CASSLTGANEQFF
TRBV19	NA	TRBD1	TRBJ1-5	TGTGCCAGTAGAATGCCGGGACAGGATTCTAATCAGCCCCAGCATTTT	CASRMPGQDSNQPQHF